This T cell receptor beta chain was found in a study of T cell responses to AZD1222 COVID-19 vaccine. Using immunoSEQ multiplex PCR, the repertoire was profiled, and TCRdb retains in-frame clones only, with some absent. The sample yields 140,000 to 150,000 clones, roughly nine tenths seen once. This CDR3 is 13 amino acids long. Looked up from germline, CDR1 is KGHSH and CDR2 is LQKENI. V was clipped by 0 bases and J by 4 bases, with 4 bases between them. The sequencing here drew on peripheral blood, taken 28 days after the second dose of the MenACWY control vaccine. This sequence originates from an adult who received the MenACWY meningococcal vaccine as a control. The V call is TRBV18, the J call TRBJ1-5, with D hard to call. CDR3 in amino acids: CASSPPGNQPQHF. The CDR3 coding sequence is TGTGCCAGCTCACCACCTGGGAATCAGCCCCAGCATTTT. The complete variable domain, with remaining parts taken from reference TRBV18 and TRBJ1-5, reads NAGVMQNPRHLVRRRGQEARLRCSPMKGHSHVYWYRQLPEEGLKFMVYLQKENIIDESGMPKERFSAEFPKEGPSILRIQQVVRGDSAAYFCASSPPGNQPQHFGDGTRLSIL.